Listed below are T cell receptor beta chains from one sample, sequenced in a study of tumor-infiltrating lymphocytes in primary liver carcinoma. TCRdb called the multiplex PCR reads again in MiXCR, with one record for every CDR3 protein. The sample lists 100,000 or so distinct CDR3 sequences; about 63% were seen once. The sample taken for sequencing was liver tumor tissue from sampling region 2. The receptors were gathered from a woman aged 55 to 70 with primary liver carcinoma and hepatitis B virus infection. Both conserved end residues are part of each CDR3. The D gene is left open where the match is weak. Not all rows give a size; the values are once, few, many and, for expanded clones, a class.

clone_size: few
d_call: .
v_call: TRBV7-9
j_call: TRBJ2-7
cdr3_aa: CASSLVGSGALYEQYF
cdr3_nt: TGTGCCAGCAGCTTAGTTGGGTCAGGGGCGCTATACGAGCAGTACTTC

clone_size: medium-sized
d_call: TRBD1
v_call: TRBV11-2
j_call: TRBJ1-2
cdr3_aa: CASSLIGQGYGYTF
cdr3_nt: TGTGCCAGCAGCTTAATCGGACAGGGCTATGGCTACACCTTC

clone_size: once
d_call: TRBD1
v_call: TRBV24-1
j_call: TRBJ2-5
cdr3_aa: CATSDLQGAKETQYF
cdr3_nt: TGTGCCACCAGTGATCTACAGGGGGCGAAAGAGACCCAGTACTTC

clone_size: .
d_call: TRBD2
v_call: TRBV29-1
j_call: TRBJ2-1
cdr3_aa: CSVRQPGWREAGNGQFF
cdr3_nt: TGCAGTGTTCGGCAGCCAGGGTGGCGGGAGGCTGGCAATGGGCAGTTCTTC

clone_size: once
d_call: TRBD2
v_call: TRBV11-2
j_call: TRBJ2-1
cdr3_aa: CASSSRTSWGGGEQFF
cdr3_nt: TGTGCTAGCAGTTCCCGGACTAGCTGGGGCGGGGGGGAGCAGTTCTTC

clone_size: .
d_call: TRBD1
v_call: TRBV6-1
j_call: TRBJ1-1
cdr3_aa: CASRTETGPTGAFF
cdr3_nt: TGTGCCAGCAGGACCGAGACAGGGCCCACTGGAGCTTTCTTT

clone_size: many
d_call: TRBD2
v_call: TRBV5-4
j_call: TRBJ2-1
cdr3_aa: CASSPGLAGNNEQSF
cdr3_nt: TGTGCCAGCAGCCCTGGACTAGCGGGAAACAATGAGCAGTCCTTC

clone_size: .
d_call: .
v_call: TRBV28
j_call: TRBJ1-5
cdr3_aa: CTNSLGGRGQPQHF
cdr3_nt: TGTACCAACAGCCTCGGGGGGCGAGGTCAGCCCCAGCATTTT

clone_size: .
d_call: .
v_call: TRBV11-2
j_call: TRBJ2-3
cdr3_aa: CASGPQVLDTDTQYF
cdr3_nt: TGCGCCAGCGGCCCGCAGGTGTTAGACACAGATACGCAGTATTTT

clone_size: .
d_call: .
v_call: TRBV6-5
j_call: TRBJ2-7
cdr3_aa: CASSYSSWVPYEQYF
cdr3_nt: TGTGCCAGCAGTTACTCCTCCTGGGTCCCCTACGAGCAGTACTTC

clone_size: .
d_call: .
v_call: TRBV18
j_call: TRBJ1-2
cdr3_aa: CANSPSSRLGGNYGYTF
cdr3_nt: TGTGCCAACTCTCCCTCCAGTCGACTGGGAGGTAACTATGGCTACACCTTC

clone_size: many
d_call: TRBD2
v_call: TRBV5-1
j_call: TRBJ2-5
cdr3_aa: CASSLSISGSGGETQYF
cdr3_nt: TGCGCCAGCAGCTTATCGATTAGCGGATCGGGGGGAGAGACCCAGTACTTC

clone_size: .
d_call: .
v_call: TRBV11-2
j_call: TRBJ2-7
cdr3_aa: CASNPAGGLSYEQYF
cdr3_nt: TGTGCCAGCAACCCAGCAGGGGGACTTTCCTACGAGCAGTACTTC

clone_size: many
d_call: .
v_call: TRBV30
j_call: TRBJ2-3
cdr3_aa: CAWSVRRIADTQYF
cdr3_nt: TGTGCCTGGAGTGTACGTCGCATCGCAGATACGCAGTATTTT

clone_size: many
d_call: TRBD2
v_call: TRBV5-1
j_call: TRBJ2-5
cdr3_aa: CASSLVGTSAQETQYF
cdr3_nt: TGCGCCAGCAGCTTGGTTGGGACTAGCGCGCAAGAGACCCAGTACTTC

clone_size: .
d_call: .
v_call: TRBV4-2
j_call: TRBJ2-3
cdr3_aa: CASSQELAGPTDTQCF
cdr3_nt: TGTGCCAGCAGCCAAGAACTAGCAGGACCCACAGATACGCAGTGTTTT

clone_size: .
d_call: .
v_call: TRBV20-1
j_call: TRBJ2-7
cdr3_aa: CSAREGQSYEQYF
cdr3_nt: TGCAGTGCTAGGGAGGGACAGTCCTACGAGCAGTACTTC

clone_size: many
d_call: .
v_call: TRBV30
j_call: TRBJ1-2
cdr3_aa: CAWSVFSGYGYTF
cdr3_nt: TGTGCCTGGAGTGTATTTTCGGGATACGGCTACACCTTC

clone_size: many
d_call: .
v_call: TRBV18
j_call: TRBJ2-5
cdr3_aa: CASSPKETQYF
cdr3_nt: TGTGCCAGCTCACCTAAAGAGACCCAGTACTTC

clone_size: .
d_call: .
v_call: TRBV11-2
j_call: TRBJ1-6
cdr3_aa: CASSIDPGANSPLHF
cdr3_nt: TGTGCCAGCAGCATAGACCCGGGAGCCAATTCACCACTCCACTTT

clone_size: many
d_call: TRBD1
v_call: TRBV5-6
j_call: TRBJ2-6
cdr3_aa: CASRRQGRGRLSSGANVLTF
cdr3_nt: TGTGCCAGCAGGCGACAGGGCAGAGGGCGACTAAGCTCTGGGGCCAACGTCCTGACTTTC

clone_size: .
d_call: .
v_call: TRBV13
j_call: TRBJ2-7
cdr3_aa: CASSLSESSYKQYF
cdr3_nt: TGTGCCAGCAGCTTGAGCGAGAGCTCCTACAAGCAGTACTTC

clone_size: many
d_call: .
v_call: TRBV6-6
j_call: TRBJ1-1
cdr3_aa: CASSYIGGDTEAFF
cdr3_nt: TGTGCCAGCAGTTACATCGGAGGTGACACTGAAGCTTTCTTT

clone_size: .
d_call: .
v_call: TRBV11-3
j_call: TRBJ2-7
cdr3_aa: CACSLDHGHTSEQYF
cdr3_nt: TGTGCCTGCAGCTTAGACCATGGCCATACGTCCGAGCAGTACTTC

clone_size: many
d_call: TRBD1
v_call: TRBV5-1
j_call: TRBJ2-7
cdr3_aa: CASSATGGFGYEQYF
cdr3_nt: TGCGCCAGCAGCGCCACAGGGGGCTTTGGGTACGAGCAGTACTTC

clone_size: .
d_call: TRBD1
v_call: TRBV7-9
j_call: TRBJ2-7
cdr3_aa: CVSSQGESYEQYF
cdr3_nt: TGTGTAAGCAGCCAGGGGGAATCCTACGAGCAGTACTTC

clone_size: many
d_call: TRBD1
v_call: TRBV6-5
j_call: TRBJ2-1
cdr3_aa: CASFRDRSYNEQFF
cdr3_nt: TGTGCCAGCTTCCGGGACAGGTCCTACAATGAGCAGTTCTTC

clone_size: once
d_call: TRBD2
v_call: TRBV10-3
j_call: TRBJ2-1
cdr3_aa: CVITGGLADHSYNEQFF
cdr3_nt: TGTGTCATCACCGGAGGACTAGCGGACCACTCCTACAATGAGCAGTTTTTC

clone_size: .
d_call: .
v_call: TRBV11-3
j_call: TRBJ2-1
cdr3_aa: CASCSQVPLNIEQFF
cdr3_nt: TGTGCCAGCTGCTCACAGGTCCCTCTCAACATTGAGCAGTTCTTC

clone_size: .
d_call: TRBD2
v_call: TRBV28
j_call: TRBJ2-2
cdr3_aa: CTISSTGTSGNTGELFF
cdr3_nt: TGTACCATCAGCAGTACGGGGACTAGCGGGAACACCGGGGAGCTGTTTTTT

clone_size: .
d_call: .
v_call: TRBV5-4
j_call: TRBJ2-7
cdr3_aa: CASGPRGGGRAYEQYF
cdr3_nt: TGTGCCAGCGGCCCCCGAGGAGGTGGCAGAGCCTACGAGCAGTACTTC

clone_size: .
d_call: TRBD2
v_call: TRBV11-2
j_call: TRBJ2-1
cdr3_aa: CASSSQTSGSRGNEQFF
cdr3_nt: TGTGCCAGCAGCTCCCAGACTAGCGGGAGCCGTGGGAATGAGCAGTTCTTC

clone_size: .
d_call: .
v_call: TRBV6-2/TRBV6-3
j_call: TRBJ2-7
cdr3_aa: CASSSVEAGRANYKQYF
cdr3_nt: TGTGCCAGCAGCTCCGTGGAGGCTGGCAGGGCAAACTACAAGCAGTACTTC

clone_size: .
d_call: .
v_call: TRBV2
j_call: TRBJ2-7
cdr3_aa: CASSGEGVYKQYF
cdr3_nt: TGTGCCAGCAGTGGAGAAGGGGTATACAAGCAATACTTC

clone_size: few
d_call: .
v_call: TRBV5-6
j_call: TRBJ2-1
cdr3_aa: CASSLEIGLLWNEQVF
cdr3_nt: TGTGCCAGCAGCTTGGAGATTGGTCTGCTTTGGAATGAGCAGGTCTTC

clone_size: .
d_call: TRBD1
v_call: TRBV10-3
j_call: TRBJ2-1
cdr3_aa: CAISTTGSYNEHFF
cdr3_nt: TGTGCCATCAGTACGACAGGGTCCTATAATGAGCACTTCTTC

clone_size: .
d_call: .
v_call: TRBV7-8
j_call: TRBJ2-4
cdr3_aa: CASSLALSLGAKNIKYF
cdr3_nt: TGTGCCAGCAGCTTAGCGTTGTCTCTGGGAGCCAAAAACATTAAGTACTTC

clone_size: once
d_call: .
v_call: TRBV29-1
j_call: TRBJ2-5
cdr3_aa: CIAEPTAGETQYF
cdr3_nt: TGCATCGCTGAACCGACCGCCGGGGAGACCCAGTACTTC

clone_size: .
d_call: .
v_call: TRBV29-1
j_call: TRBJ2-1
cdr3_aa: CCVANRTRVGHEQFF
cdr3_nt: TGTTGCGTTGCTAACAGGACACGGGTCGGGCATGAGCAGTTCTTC

clone_size: many
d_call: TRBD2
v_call: TRBV30
j_call: TRBJ2-2
cdr3_aa: CAREVTSGGTGELFF
cdr3_nt: TGTGCCCGAGAAGTTACTAGCGGTGGGACCGGGGAGCTGTTTTTT

clone_size: .
d_call: .
v_call: TRBV11-2
j_call: TRBJ1-4
cdr3_aa: CARSLAGRVWEKLFF
cdr3_nt: TGTGCCAGAAGCCTCGCGGGCAGGGTATGGGAAAAACTGTTCTTT

clone_size: .
d_call: .
v_call: TRBV12-2
j_call: TRBJ2-7
cdr3_aa: CASRLAPSGSGEQYF
cdr3_nt: TGTGCAAGTCGCTTAGCGCCTAGCGGAAGCGGCGAGCAGTACTTC

clone_size: .
d_call: TRBD1
v_call: TRBV12-3/TRBV12-4
j_call: TRBJ2-7
cdr3_aa: CASNSSGNRGHYF
cdr3_nt: TGTGCCAGCAATTCGTCAGGGAACAGGGGGCACTACTTC

clone_size: once
d_call: TRBD2
v_call: TRBV30
j_call: TRBJ2-7
cdr3_aa: CAWSEDGTTFYVQYF
cdr3_nt: TGTGCCTGGAGTGAAGATGGGACTACTTTCTACGTGCAGTATTTC

clone_size: many
d_call: .
v_call: TRBV29-1
j_call: TRBJ2-4
cdr3_aa: CSVVQGMSKNIQYF
cdr3_nt: TGCAGCGTTGTCCAGGGGATGTCCAAAAACATTCAGTACTTC

clone_size: .
d_call: TRBD2
v_call: TRBV29-1
j_call: TRBJ2-1
cdr3_aa: CSVAGTSGKYEQLF
cdr3_nt: TGCAGCGTTGCGGGGACTAGCGGGAAGTATGAGCAGTTGTTC

clone_size: .
d_call: .
v_call: TRBV7-9
j_call: TRBJ2-5
cdr3_aa: CASILSGSGETQYF
cdr3_nt: TGTGCCAGCATCCTGTCAGGGAGCGGCGAGACCCAGTACTTC

clone_size: .
d_call: .
v_call: TRBV28
j_call: TRBJ2-7
cdr3_aa: CASSSGRGVYEQYF
cdr3_nt: TGTGCCAGCAGTTCAGGACGGGGTGTATACGAGCAGTACTTC

clone_size: .
d_call: TRBD2
v_call: TRBV5-4
j_call: TRBJ2-3
cdr3_aa: CASSLVRSGRPTDTQYF
cdr3_nt: TGTGCCAGCAGCTTGGTTCGGAGCGGGAGGCCCACAGATACGCAGTATTTT

clone_size: .
d_call: .
v_call: TRBV7-9
j_call: TRBJ1-2
cdr3_aa: CAAGWGYTF
cdr3_nt: TGTGCCGCGGGCTGGGGCTACACCTTC

clone_size: .
d_call: .
v_call: TRBV7-9
j_call: TRBJ2-7
cdr3_aa: CASSPDRRRSDEQCF
cdr3_nt: TGTGCCAGCAGCCCTGACAGGAGGCGCTCGGACGAGCAGTGCTTC

clone_size: many
d_call: .
v_call: TRBV29-1
j_call: TRBJ2-1
cdr3_aa: CSVESRGGNEQFF
cdr3_nt: TGCAGCGTTGAGTCCAGGGGGGGTAATGAGCAGTTCTTC

clone_size: .
d_call: .
v_call: TRBV29-1
j_call: TRBJ2-7
cdr3_aa: CSIRDGSYEHYF
cdr3_nt: TGCAGTATACGGGACGGCTCCTACGAGCATTACTTC

clone_size: .
d_call: TRBD2
v_call: TRBV5-1
j_call: TRBJ2-1
cdr3_aa: CDNSFSGSRDEQFF
cdr3_nt: TGTGACAACAGCTTTAGCGGGAGCCGGGATGAGCAGTTCTTC

clone_size: .
d_call: TRBD1
v_call: TRBV7-9
j_call: TRBJ1-2
cdr3_aa: CASSSRTGWYDYTF
cdr3_nt: TGTGCCAGCAGCTCTCGGACAGGGTGGTATGACTACACCTTC

clone_size: .
d_call: .
v_call: TRBV11-2
j_call: TRBJ2-1
cdr3_aa: CASSLTHGEGYRGEQFF
cdr3_nt: TGTGCTAGCAGCTTAACTCACGGAGAGGGGTACCGGGGTGAGCAGTTCTTC

clone_size: many
d_call: TRBD1
v_call: TRBV6-2/TRBV6-3
j_call: TRBJ2-7
cdr3_aa: CASSPGTGGDEQYF
cdr3_nt: TGTGCCAGCAGCCCCGGGACAGGGGGCGACGAGCAGTACTTC

clone_size: .
d_call: .
v_call: TRBV6-6
j_call: TRBJ2-7
cdr3_aa: CDSRRRDGAYEQYF
cdr3_nt: TGTGACAGTAGGAGACGGGACGGGGCCTACGAGCAGTACTTC

clone_size: .
d_call: TRBD2
v_call: TRBV20-1
j_call: TRBJ2-1
cdr3_aa: CSAPTSGGGNEQFF
cdr3_nt: TGCAGTGCCCCCACTAGCGGAGGGGGCAATGAGCAGTTCTTC